This T cell receptor (beta chain) was captured by sequencing in a study of OX40 agonist ivuxolimab in advanced cancers. Background on the study: Patients' therapy was ivuxolimab, an antibody that acts as an agonist of OX40 (CD134).

This table comes from immunoSEQ multiplex PCR, and its TCRdb copy is limited to in-frame clones, with some not included. The data contain approximately 70,000 clones, about 91% of them singletons. Trimming took off 3 bases at V and 7 bases at J, with 12 bases between the two ends. This CDR3 comprises 14 residues. CDR1 and CDR2 from the germline V gene are SGHDN and FVKESK. This receptor was taken from an adult with an advanced solid tumor such as melanoma, head and neck, liver or kidney cancer. This specimen was CD4+ or CD8+ T cells sorted from blood, taken in a trial of the OX40 agonist ivuxolimab. V and J are TRBV14 and TRBJ2-2; D might be TRBD1 (6 bases). DNA for the CDR3: TGTGCCAGCAGCCAGGATACAGGGTTCGGGGAGCTGTTTTTT. It translates to CASSQDTGFGELFF.